The rows below give T cell receptor beta chains drawn from one sample of a study of cytomegalovirus exposure and HLA in healthy donors. Sequenced by immunoSEQ multiplex PCR; TCRdb stores in-frame clones only, minus some. The sample contains over 100,000 clones, nearly 70% of which appear only once. Material: PBMCs. The receptors were gathered from a woman in her seventies in good health and CMV-seropositive. The CDR3 runs from the conserved cysteine through the conserved F or W. The D gene is left open where the match is weak. Only part of the rows carry a size: once, few, many, or a class if the clone is expanded.

v_gene: TRBV5-6
j_gene: TRBJ2-7
d_gene: TRBD2
abundance: -
CDR3nt: TGTGCCAGCAGCTTGTGGACTAGCGGGAACGAGCAGTACTTC
CDR3aa: CASSLWTSGNEQYF

v_gene: TRBV19
j_gene: TRBJ2-1
d_gene: TRBD2
abundance: -
CDR3nt: TGTGCCAGTAGCCACGGGACTAGCGGGGGCAACTCCTACAATGAGCAGTTCTTC
CDR3aa: CASSHGTSGGNSYNEQFF

v_gene: TRBV29-1
j_gene: TRBJ2-1
d_gene: -
abundance: -
CDR3nt: TGCAGCGTTGAAGACGCGGGGCAGTTCTTC
CDR3aa: CSVEDAGQFF

v_gene: TRBV10-1
j_gene: TRBJ2-5
d_gene: TRBD2
abundance: few
CDR3nt: TGCGCCAGCAGTGAGCGACTAGCGGGGGGAGAGACCCAGTACTTC
CDR3aa: CASSERLAGGETQYF

v_gene: TRBV9
j_gene: TRBJ2-4
d_gene: -
abundance: -
CDR3nt: TGTGCCAGCAGCGTTAGTGGGAGCGACGCCATTCAGTACTTC
CDR3aa: CASSVSGSDAIQYF

v_gene: TRBV4-1
j_gene: TRBJ1-5
d_gene: -
abundance: -
CDR3nt: TGCGCCAGCAGCCAAATAGGGGGACCCGACAAGCGGCCCCAGCATTTT
CDR3aa: CASSQIGGPDKRPQHF

v_gene: TRBV5-1
j_gene: TRBJ2-2
d_gene: TRBD1
abundance: -
CDR3nt: TGCGCCAGCAGGCCGACAGGGCTGACCGGGGAGCTGTTTTTT
CDR3aa: CASRPTGLTGELFF

v_gene: TRBV5-1
j_gene: TRBJ1-1
d_gene: -
abundance: -
CDR3nt: TGCGCCAGCAGCTTTGAGGGAATGAACACTGAAGCTTTCTTT
CDR3aa: CASSFEGMNTEAFF

v_gene: TRBV6-4
j_gene: TRBJ2-6
d_gene: TRBD1
abundance: -
CDR3nt: TGTGCCAGCAAAACTACAGGGGCTGGGGCCAACGTCCTGACTTTC
CDR3aa: CASKTTGAGANVLTF

v_gene: TRBV4-2
j_gene: TRBJ1-1
d_gene: TRBD1
abundance: few
CDR3nt: TGTGCCAGCAGCCAAGTTCGGACAGGGGATGGGAACACTGAAGCTTTCTTT
CDR3aa: CASSQVRTGDGNTEAFF

v_gene: TRBV19
j_gene: TRBJ2-2
d_gene: -
abundance: once
CDR3nt: TGTGCCACCAGCCCGGGACAAATAAACACCGGGGAGCTGTTTTTT
CDR3aa: CATSPGQINTGELFF

v_gene: TRBV7-9
j_gene: TRBJ2-1
d_gene: TRBD2
abundance: -
CDR3nt: TGTGCCAGCAGGTTAGCGGGGGGAGTTGAGCAGTTCTTC
CDR3aa: CASRLAGGVEQFF

v_gene: TRBV30
j_gene: TRBJ1-6
d_gene: -
abundance: -
CDR3nt: TGTGCCTGGAGTTTTACAGGGTCCGGGGATTCACCCCTCCACTTT
CDR3aa: CAWSFTGSGDSPLHF

v_gene: TRBV2
j_gene: TRBJ2-1
d_gene: TRBD1
abundance: -
CDR3nt: TGTGCCAGCAAGGCGTCAGGGGGTCGGAATGAGCAGTTCTTC
CDR3aa: CASKASGGRNEQFF

v_gene: TRBV19
j_gene: TRBJ1-1
d_gene: -
abundance: few
CDR3nt: TGTGCCAGTAGTACTAACAGAGAGAACACTGAAGCTTTCTTT
CDR3aa: CASSTNRENTEAFF

v_gene: TRBV18
j_gene: TRBJ1-1
d_gene: TRBD1
abundance: -
CDR3nt: TGTGCCAGCTCACCCCTAATTGGACAGGGGGCAAGCAACACTGAAGCTTTCTTT
CDR3aa: CASSPLIGQGASNTEAFF

v_gene: TRBV10-1
j_gene: TRBJ1-1
d_gene: -
abundance: -
CDR3nt: TGCGCCAGCAGTGATGGAGGGGAGGTGAACACTGAAGCTTTCTTT
CDR3aa: CASSDGGEVNTEAFF

v_gene: TRBV7-2
j_gene: TRBJ1-1
d_gene: TRBD1
abundance: few
CDR3nt: TGTGCCAGCAGCCCCAACTTAGGCGGGACAGGTGAAGCTTTCTTT
CDR3aa: CASSPNLGGTGEAFF

v_gene: TRBV15
j_gene: TRBJ1-2
d_gene: -
abundance: -
CDR3nt: TGTGCCACCAGCAGAGATGGAGTTAGTGGCTACACCTTC
CDR3aa: CATSRDGVSGYTF

v_gene: TRBV6-4
j_gene: TRBJ1-2
d_gene: TRBD1
abundance: once
CDR3nt: TGTGCCAGCAGTGAACAGGGGGCTAACTATGGCTACACCTTC
CDR3aa: CASSEQGANYGYTF

v_gene: TRBV12-5
j_gene: TRBJ1-2
d_gene: TRBD1
abundance: few
CDR3nt: TGTGCTAGTGGCAAATACACAGCCGGGACAGGGGGTGGCTACACCTTC
CDR3aa: CASGKYTAGTGGGYTF

v_gene: TRBV28
j_gene: TRBJ1-4
d_gene: TRBD1
abundance: -
CDR3nt: TGTGCCAGCAGTTTATCAGGGGGGCAAGAAAAACTGTTTTTT
CDR3aa: CASSLSGGQEKLFF